One sample yielded the 28 T cell receptor beta chains listed below, sequenced in a study of blood T cell repertoires in COVID-19. The method was immunoSEQ multiplex PCR; TCRdb's version includes in-frame clones alone and lacks a portion of them. The top ten clones hold 7.8% of a sample with roughly 570,000 clones, approximately 88% of them seen once. The specimen was peripheral blood. The receptors come from a woman in her fifties or sixties with COVID-19, enrolled during active disease.

The gene calls are TRBV6-1 and TRBJ1-2; a weak D match, TRBD1 (5 bases). The CDR3 extends over 15 amino acids. Trimming took off 3 bases at V and 5 bases at J, with 16 bases between the two ends. Germline lookup yields CDR1 MNHNS and CDR2 SASEGT. CDR3 sequence (DNA): TGTGCCAGCAGTGAGGGGAGGGGCATGTGGTATGGCTACACCTTC. Encoded protein: CASSEGRGMWYGYTF.

This chain connects TRBV6-5 to TRBJ2-7; 9 bases are a match to TRBD1. Germline V gene lookup returns CDR1 MNHEY and CDR2 SVGAGI. The CDR3 is 13 amino acids. V was clipped by 10 bases and J by 6 bases; unmatched bases: 10. The CDR3 is CATKGQGGSEQYF. The CDR3 DNA is TGTGCCACGAAGGGACAGGGAGGCAGCGAGCAGTACTTC.

The chain carries TRBV28 and TRBJ2-2; D is possibly TRBD1 (6 bases). V gave up 5 bases and J gave up 7 bases, with 17 bases separating them. This CDR3 spans 15 amino acids. The germline V gene has CDR1 MDHEN and CDR2 SYDVKM. This CDR3 reads CASSTLGGLGGELFF. The CDR3 DNA reads TGTGCCAGCAGTACCCTAGGGGGTCTCGGCGGGGAGCTGTTTTTT. Looking up the rest from reference TRBV28 and TRBJ2-2 gives the full variable domain: DVKVTQSSRYLVKRTGEKVFLECVQDMDHENMFWYRQDPGLGLRLIYFSYDVKMKEKGDIPEGYSVSREKKERFSLILESASTNQTSMYLCASSTLGGLGGELFFGEGSRLTVL.

This clone came up once. Germline and junction disagree at one end, which may indicate a read error. The rearrangement uses TRBV5-6 and TRBJ1-2; D is uncertain. CDR3 length: 13 residues. Germline V lookup: CDR1 SGHDT, CDR2 YYEEEE. The CDR3, as DNA: TGTGCCAGCAGCTTGGAGCGATTAAGAAGAGGGATCTTC. Its translation is CASSLERLRRGIF.

This sequence joins TRBV5-1 and TRBJ2-1, with 8 bases lining up with TRBD1. CDR3 length equals 14 residues. J gave up 5 bases and V 0 bases, and 1 base lay outside the gene matches. Germline CDR1 SGHRS, CDR2 YFSETQ. The CDR3 nucleotides read TGCGCCAGCAGCTTGGGACAGGGGCACAATGAGCAGTTCTTC. The encoded protein is CASSLGQGHNEQFF.

This chain uses TRBV6-1 with TRBJ1-1, with D unclear. Germline V gene data show CDR1 as MNHNS and CDR2 as SASEGT. This CDR3 has 15 residues. V was clipped by 1 base and J by 1 base, with 10 bases between them. The CDR3 DNA is TGTGCCAGCAGTGAAGGGGCGCACCCGAACACTGAAGCTTTCTTT. Translating gives CASSEGAHPNTEAFF.

V is TRBV18 and J is TRBJ2-7; 7 bases fit TRBD1. The CDR3 covers 15 residues. CDR1 is KGHSH, CDR2 LQKENI, per germline. J was trimmed by 2 bases and V by 3 bases; bases with no gene match: 7. The CDR3 loop is CASSPQQGPTYEQYF. As DNA, the CDR3 is TGTGCCAGCTCACCCCAACAGGGGCCCACCTACGAGCAGTACTTC.

The rearrangement joins TRBV30 to TRBJ1-2; tentatively, D is TRBD1 (6 bases). Trimming shortened V by 2 bases and J by 8 bases, and 18 bases separated the two germline ends. Germline assignment: CDR1 GTSNPN and CDR2 SVGIG (reference sequence). The CDR3 has 14 amino acids. CDR3 protein: CAWSSSRTVGGYTF. In nucleotides, the CDR3 is TGTGCCTGGAGTTCAAGCCGGACAGTGGGCGGCTACACCTTC.

This clone has just a few counts. The rearrangement joins TRBV2 to TRBJ1-2; TRBD1 matches at 10 bases. The CDR3 sequence is 15 residues long. V lost 5 bases, J lost 4 bases, and 7 bases stayed unmatched. Germline-derived CDR1 and CDR2 are SNHLY and FYNNEI. This CDR3 is CASSKGQGDSYGYTF. The CDR3 DNA sequence: TGTGCCAGCAGTAAAGGACAGGGGGATAGCTATGGCTACACCTTC. Combining the CDR3 with reference TRBV2 and TRBJ1-2 gives the whole variable domain EPEVTQTPSHQVTQMGQEVILRCVPISNHLYFYWYRQILGQKVEFLVSFYNNEISEKSEIFDDQFSVERPDGSNFTLKIRSTKLEDSAMYFCASSKGQGDSYGYTFGSGTRLTVV.

In this sample, this clone turned up a few times. V is TRBV5-5 and J is TRBJ1-2, with TRBD1 as a possible D gene (5 bases). This CDR3 region has 15 residues. Between the trimmed V and J ends, which lost 4 bases and 4 bases, there was a span of 17 bases. Germline V gene lookup returns CDR1 SGHKS and CDR2 YYEKEE (reference sequence). The CDR3 here is CASSPGPAGSYGYTF. In DNA, the CDR3 is TGTGCCAGCAGCCCAGGGCCTGCTGGCTCCTATGGCTACACCTTC.

V is TRBV7-8 and J is TRBJ2-1; D remains unclear. There are 14 residues in the CDR3. Trimming removed 5 bases at V and 6 bases at J, with 14 bases between. Per germline, CDR1 SGHVS and CDR2 FQNEAQ. The CDR3 DNA reads as TGTGCCAGCAGCAAGGATCCTTCGGGCAATGAGCAGTTCTTC. Its protein is CASSKDPSGNEQFF.

V usage is TRBV6-5 and J usage is TRBJ1-2; TRBD1 aligns across 7 bases. With V trimmed by 7 bases and J by 4 bases, 9 bases remained unmatched. Germline lookup yields CDR1 MNHEY and CDR2 SVGAGI. This CDR3 region has 14 residues. CDR3 in DNA: TGTGCCAGCACCGCGACAGGGCTGGGCTATGGCTACACCTTC. It codes for CASTATGLGYGYTF.

This clone was counted once. This rearrangement joins TRBV6-1 to TRBJ1-5, with D tentatively TRBD1 (6 bases). The V end lost 3 bases, the J end lost 7 bases, and 22 bases lay between the germline ends. The germline V gene encodes CDR1 MNHNS and CDR2 SASEGT. The CDR3 sequence is 17 residues long. This CDR3 is CASSDADHTGPLQPQHF. CDR3 bases: TGTGCCAGCAGTGACGCCGACCACACAGGGCCCCTCCAGCCCCAGCATTTT.

This chain connects TRBV30 to TRBJ1-4; 8 nucleotides align to TRBD1. The CDR3 is 15 residues long. V was pared by 1 base and J by 3 bases, with 4 bases of the junction left unmatched. Germline V lookup: CDR1 GTSNPN, CDR2 SVGIG (reference sequence). The CDR3 loop is CAWSDLQGANEKLFF. The CDR3 DNA is TGTGCCTGGAGTGATCTACAGGGGGCTAATGAAAAACTGTTTTTT.

Here the CDR3 DNA reads TGTGCCAGCAGCCCTCTTTTTTTAACAGGCTTCTACGAGCAGTACTTC. It encodes CASSPLFLTGFYEQYF. The V gene is TRBV4-2, the J gene TRBJ2-7; perhaps TRBD1 as D (5 bases). Trimming took 4 bases from V and 3 from J, leaving 19 bases between them. This CDR3 comprises 16 residues. Germline CDR1 reads LGHNA; CDR2 reads YNFKEQ.

The rearrangement uses TRBV6-6 and TRBJ1-4; D unclear. The CDR3 totals 14 residues. V lost 7 bases and J lost 8, with 17 bases in between. Germline V gene data show CDR1 as MNHNY and CDR2 as SVGAGI (reference sequence). CDR3 protein: CASTVIGIAEKLFF. The CDR3 DNA reads TGTGCCAGCACAGTTATTGGGATAGCGGAAAAACTGTTTTTT.

The CDR3 region has the DNA TGCAGCGTTGCGGGACAGGGGGCGGGTGAAAAACTGTTTTTT. It encodes CSVAGQGAGEKLFF. The genes are TRBV29-1 and TRBJ1-4; 12 bases are a match to TRBD1. The J segment lost 7 bases and the V segment lost 4 bases, leaving 4 bases of the junction unmatched. The CDR3 has 14 amino acids. Germline loops: CDR1 SQVTM, CDR2 ANQGSEA. The whole variable domain, filled in from reference TRBV29-1 and TRBJ1-4, reads SAVISQKPSRDICQRGTSLTIQCQVDSQVTMMFWYRQQPGQSLTLIATANQGSEATYESGFVIDKFPISRPNLTFSTLTVSNMSPEDSSIYLCSVAGQGAGEKLFFGSGTQLSVL.

The V gene is TRBV2, the J gene TRBJ1-5; a possible D gene is TRBD1 (5 bases). CDR1 is SNHLY, CDR2 FYNNEI, per germline. Trimming left V 10 bases short and J 3 bases short, with 16 bases between. The CDR3 loop spans 14 amino acids. CDR3 in DNA: TGTGCCACCAGGGATGTAGGGGCCAATCAGCCCCAGCATTTT. Protein product: CATRDVGANQPQHF.

This sequence joins TRBV7-2 and TRBJ2-3, with D hard to call. This CDR3 spans 14 amino acids. V dropped 5 bases and J dropped 0 bases, with 9 bases sitting between them. The germline V gene encodes CDR1 SGHTA and CDR2 FQGNSA. CDR3 protein: CASSPTESTDTQYF. For the CDR3, the DNA is TGTGCCAGCAGCCCCACGGAGAGCACAGATACGCAGTATTTT.

The genes are TRBV7-9 and TRBJ2-7; D is unclear. Germline CDR1 is SEHNR and CDR2 is FQNEAQ (reference sequence). The CDR3 sequence is 11 residues long. Trimming stripped 5 bases from V and 5 bases from J, with 7 bases between. The CDR3: CASSIVDEQYF. CDR3 DNA sequence: TGTGCCAGCAGCATAGTAGACGAGCAGTACTTC.

This chain joins TRBV2 and TRBJ1-5; 8 nucleotides agree with TRBD1. J was trimmed by 6 bases and V by 6 bases; bases with no gene match: 4. The V gene's germline CDR1 is SNHLY and CDR2 FYNNEI. This CDR3 is built from 13 residues. The CDR3 DNA is TGTGCCAGCAGGTCAGGGGGCGGTCAGCCCCAGCATTTT. It translates to CASRSGGGQPQHF.

V is TRBV4-1 and J is TRBJ1-1; TRBD1 might be the D (6 bases). Germline CDR1 MGHRA, CDR2 YSYEKL. Deletions cut 5 bases from V and 1 base from J, with 17 bases between. This CDR3 has 16 amino acids. CDR3 protein: CASSFLWGGRNTEAFF. CDR3 DNA sequence: TGCGCCAGCAGCTTTCTCTGGGGGGGCAGGAACACTGAAGCTTTCTTT.

This chain joins TRBV7-9 and TRBJ1-1; D is possibly TRBD1 (6 bases). Per the germline V gene, CDR1 is SEHNR and CDR2 is FQNEAQ (reference sequence). Trimming stripped 11 bases from V and 4 bases from J, with 14 bases between. The CDR3 covers 12 residues. CDR3 amino acids: CAGETGPTEAFF. Written as DNA, the CDR3 is TGTGCCGGGGAGACAGGCCCCACTGAAGCTTTCTTT.

This chain links TRBV5-1 with TRBJ2-3; TRBD2 might be the D (7 bases). With 2 bases removed from V and 1 base from J, the gap between germline ends came to 14 bases. Germline V gives CDR1 SGHRS, CDR2 YFSETQ. CDR3 length: 16 residues. The CDR3 spells CASSLWGGEGTDTQYF. As DNA, the CDR3 is TGCGCCAGCAGCTTATGGGGGGGCGAAGGCACAGATACGCAGTATTTT. The full variable domain, in which reference TRBV5-1 and TRBJ2-3 provide the parts outside the CDR3, is KAGVTQTPRYLIKTRGQQVTLSCSPISGHRSVSWYQQTPGQGLQFLFEYFSETQRNKGNFPGRFSGRQFSNSRSEMNVSTLELGDSALYLCASSLWGGEGTDTQYFGPGTRLTVL.

This sequence joins TRBV9 and TRBJ2-5; perhaps TRBD2 as D (6 bases). The CDR3 runs to 13 residues. With 2 bases removed from V and 5 bases from J, the gap between germline ends came to 10 bases. The germline CDR1 and CDR2 sequences are SGDLS and YYNGEE. In DNA, the CDR3 is TGTGCCAGCAGCGTGGGACTCGGGGAGACCCAGTACTTC. Residues: CASSVGLGETQYF.

The rearrangement links TRBV25-1 to TRBJ1-2, with D unresolved. V was clipped by 5 bases and J by 7 bases, with 14 bases between them. There are 13 residues in the CDR3. The germline gives CDR1 MGHDK, CDR2 SYGVNS. CDR3 loop: CASSPRPRGGYTF. DNA of the CDR3: TGTGCCAGCAGTCCGCGGCCTCGGGGTGGCTACACCTTC.

This clone turned up a few times. CDR3 loop: CAIRPSGAGQRDTEAFF. In DNA form, the CDR3 reads TGTGCCATCAGACCCAGTGGGGCTGGGCAGAGAGACACTGAAGCTTTCTTT. The genes are TRBV10-3 and TRBJ1-1, with D possibly TRBD1 on 5 matching bases. The germline V gene has CDR1 ENHRY and CDR2 SYGVKD. V was pared by 6 bases and J by 3 bases, with 23 bases between. The CDR3 contains 17 residues.

This clone was observed a single time. V is TRBV11-1 and J is TRBJ2-7, with 7 nucleotides matching TRBD1. The CDR3 loop spans 12 amino acids. Trimming removed 8 bases from V and 3 bases from J; junction bases left unmatched: 4. In germline, CDR1 is SGHAT, CDR2 FQDESV (reference sequence). CDR3 amino acids: CASAYRGYEQYF. CDR3 coding DNA: TGTGCCAGCGCCTACAGGGGCTACGAGCAGTACTTC.